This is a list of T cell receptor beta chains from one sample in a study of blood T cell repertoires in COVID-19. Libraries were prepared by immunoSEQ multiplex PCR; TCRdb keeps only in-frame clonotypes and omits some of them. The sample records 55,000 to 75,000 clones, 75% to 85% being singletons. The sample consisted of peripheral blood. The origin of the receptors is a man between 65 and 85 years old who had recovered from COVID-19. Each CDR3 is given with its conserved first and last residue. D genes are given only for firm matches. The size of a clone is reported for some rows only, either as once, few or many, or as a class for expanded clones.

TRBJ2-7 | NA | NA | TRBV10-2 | TGCGCCAGCAGTGAGTGGTCCGGGAGCTCCTACGAGCAGTACTTC | CASSEWSGSSYEQYF
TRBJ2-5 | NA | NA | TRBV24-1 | TGTGCCACCAGTGAAGGGGATTCAGGCCAAGAGACCCAGTACTTC | CATSEGDSGQETQYF
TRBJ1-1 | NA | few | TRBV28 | TGTGCCAGCATTCGCGGAGGGGCCCAAAGGGGCACTGAAGCTTTCTTT | CASIRGGAQRGTEAFF
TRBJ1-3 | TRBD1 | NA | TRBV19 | TGTGCCAGTAGTGCCTGGACAGGGGCTGGAAACACCATATATTTT | CASSAWTGAGNTIYF
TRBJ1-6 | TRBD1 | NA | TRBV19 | TGTGCCAGTACCTCCAGGACAGGGGGCTTTTCACCCCTCCACTTT | CASTSRTGGFSPLHF
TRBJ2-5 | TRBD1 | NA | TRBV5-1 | TGCGCCAGCAGCCTAGGGGGCCGCACCATCCAAGAGACCCAGTACTTC | CASSLGGRTIQETQYF
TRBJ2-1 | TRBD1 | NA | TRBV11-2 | TGTGCCAGCAGCTACCTGGGACAGGGCAACAATGAGCAGTTCTTC | CASSYLGQGNNEQFF
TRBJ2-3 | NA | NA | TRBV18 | TGTGCCAGCTCTCCGCCTGGGCCGGGAACAGATACGCAGTATTTT | CASSPPGPGTDTQYF
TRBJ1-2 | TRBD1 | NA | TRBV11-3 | TGTGCCAGCAGCTTGGTCACCGGGACAGGGGTCGGCTACACCTTC | CASSLVTGTGVGYTF
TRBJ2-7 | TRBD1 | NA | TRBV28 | TGTGCCAGCAGTTTGACAGGGGGACACTACGAGCAGTACTTC | CASSLTGGHYEQYF
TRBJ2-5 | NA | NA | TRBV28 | TGTGCCAGCGCTCACAGGGACCAAGAGACCCAGTACTTC | CASAHRDQETQYF
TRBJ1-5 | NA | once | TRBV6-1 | TGTGCCAGCAGTGAAGCGGGGCGGAGTGATCAGCCCCAGCATTTT | CASSEAGRSDQPQHF
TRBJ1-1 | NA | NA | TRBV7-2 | TGTGCCAGCAGCTCACAGGGCACTGAAGCTTTCTTT | CASSSQGTEAFF
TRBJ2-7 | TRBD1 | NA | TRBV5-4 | TGTGCCAGCAGCTTAACAGGGGACGAGCAGTACTTC | CASSLTGDEQYF
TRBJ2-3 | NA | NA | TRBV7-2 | TGTGCCAGCAGCCAGACTGGACACACTGGAGATACGCAGTATTTT | CASSQTGHTGDTQYF
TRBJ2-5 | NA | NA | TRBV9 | TGTGCCAGCAGCGTAGGACAGGAAGAAGAGACCCAGTACTTC | CASSVGQEEETQYF
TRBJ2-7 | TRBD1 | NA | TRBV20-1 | TGCAGTGCTAGTGGAGGGACAGGGGCGTCCTACGAGCAGTACTTC | CSASGGTGASYEQYF
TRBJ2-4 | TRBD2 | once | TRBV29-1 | TGCAGCGTTGAGGTAGCGGGAGTAGCAAACATTCAGTACTTC | CSVEVAGVANIQYF
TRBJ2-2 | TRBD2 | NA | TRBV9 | TGTGCCAGCAGCGTAGGACTAGCGGGATTTAACACCGGGGAGCTGTTTTTT | CASSVGLAGFNTGELFF
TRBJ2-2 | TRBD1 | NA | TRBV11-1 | TGTGCCAGCAGCCGGAGGATGGGGACAGGGGCCGGGGAGCTGTTTTTT | CASSRRMGTGAGELFF
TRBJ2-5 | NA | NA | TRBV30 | TGTGCCTGGAGTGTTGTAGACATGGAGACCCAGTACTTC | CAWSVVDMETQYF
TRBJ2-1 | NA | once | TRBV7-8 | TGTGCCAGCAGCTTAGGGGGGAGCAGGACAGAGCAAGATGAGCAGTTCTTC | CASSLGGSRTEQDEQFF
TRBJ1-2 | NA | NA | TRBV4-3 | TGCGCCAGCAGCCAAGCCACAGACACCGCTCGGGGCTACACCTTC | CASSQATDTARGYTF
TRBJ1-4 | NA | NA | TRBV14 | TGTGCCAGCAGCAGGGGACAAACTGAAAAACTGTTTTTT | CASSRGQTEKLFF
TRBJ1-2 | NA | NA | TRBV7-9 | TGTGCCAGCCAGACGGTGACTCGTAACTATGGCTACACCTTC | CASQTVTRNYGYTF
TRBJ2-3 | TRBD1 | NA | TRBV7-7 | TGTGCCAGCAGCTCGAAAAGGACAGGGTGGGGCACAGATACGCAGTATTTT | CASSSKRTGWGTDTQYF
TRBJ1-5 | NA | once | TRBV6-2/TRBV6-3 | TGTGCCAGCAGTTACAGAAACAGGGCAAGGGGCAGCAATCAGCCCCAGCATTTT | CASSYRNRARGSNQPQHF
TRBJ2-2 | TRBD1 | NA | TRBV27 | TGTGCCAGCAGTTCCTGGACAGGGAACACCGGGGAGCTGTTTTTT | CASSSWTGNTGELFF
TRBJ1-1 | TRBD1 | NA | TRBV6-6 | TGTGCCAGCAGTTACCCGGACAGGGGGCGGACTGAAGCTTTCTTT | CASSYPDRGRTEAFF
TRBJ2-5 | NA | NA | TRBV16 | TGTGCCAGCGCGATTCAAGAGACCCAGTACTTC | CASAIQETQYF
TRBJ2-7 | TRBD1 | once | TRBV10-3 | TGTGCCATCAGTGAGGAGGGACAGGGGGCTTACGAGCAGTACTTC | CAISEEGQGAYEQYF
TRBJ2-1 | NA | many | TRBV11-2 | TGTGCCAGCAGCTTAGCGGGGAACAATGAGCAGTTCTTC | CASSLAGNNEQFF
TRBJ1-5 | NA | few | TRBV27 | TGTGCCAGCAGTGCGACAGACAATCAGCCCCAGCATTTT | CASSATDNQPQHF
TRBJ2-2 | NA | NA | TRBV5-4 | TGTGCCAGCAGCTCCGGAGGAAGAGGACCCCTGAACACCGGGGAGCTGTTTTTT | CASSSGGRGPLNTGELFF
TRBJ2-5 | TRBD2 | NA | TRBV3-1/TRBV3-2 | TGTGCCAGCAGCCTGGGACTAGCGGGGCCTCAGAAGACCCAGTACTTC | CASSLGLAGPQKTQYF
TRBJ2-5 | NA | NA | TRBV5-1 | TGCGCCAGCAGCTTTGGAGGGAATCTAGAGACCCAGTACTTC | CASSFGGNLETQYF
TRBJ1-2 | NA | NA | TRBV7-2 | TGTGCCAGCAGCTTAGGAGGAGAGTCCTATGGCTACACCTTC | CASSLGGESYGYTF
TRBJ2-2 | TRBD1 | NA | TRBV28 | TGTGCCAGCAGTCCAACAGGGGCGGGTGGGGAGCTGTTTTTT | CASSPTGAGGELFF
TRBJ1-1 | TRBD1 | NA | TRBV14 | TGTGCCAGCAGCCTAACTACAGGGGGCACTGAAGCTTTCTTT | CASSLTTGGTEAFF
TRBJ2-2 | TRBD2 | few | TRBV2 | TGTGCCAGCAGTGATTCGGGGCTAGCGGGAGAAAACACCGGGGAGCTGTTTTTT | CASSDSGLAGENTGELFF
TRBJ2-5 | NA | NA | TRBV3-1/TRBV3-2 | TGTGCCAGCAGCGCCCGGGAAAGTGAGACCCAGTACTTC | CASSARESETQYF
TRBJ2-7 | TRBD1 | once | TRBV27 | TGTGCCAGCAGACCCGCTTCCGGGACAGGGGGCCTTTACGAGCAGTACTTC | CASRPASGTGGLYEQYF
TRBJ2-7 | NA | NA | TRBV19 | TGTGCCAGTAGTATTGGGGCAGACGAGCAGTACTTC | CASSIGADEQYF
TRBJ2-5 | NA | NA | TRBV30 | TGTGCCTGGAGGAGGAACGGGGAGACCCAGTACTTC | CAWRRNGETQYF
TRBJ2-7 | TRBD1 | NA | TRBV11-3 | TGTGCCAGCTCGGGACAGGGTGCTTACGAGCAGTACTTC | CASSGQGAYEQYF
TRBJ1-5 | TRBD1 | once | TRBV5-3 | TGTGCCAGAAGCCACGAGGGACAGAGCAATCAGCCCCAGCATTTT | CARSHEGQSNQPQHF
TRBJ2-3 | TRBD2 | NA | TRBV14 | TGTGCCAGCAGCCCGCTAGCGGGGGGAGGCACAGATACGCAGTATTTT | CASSPLAGGGTDTQYF